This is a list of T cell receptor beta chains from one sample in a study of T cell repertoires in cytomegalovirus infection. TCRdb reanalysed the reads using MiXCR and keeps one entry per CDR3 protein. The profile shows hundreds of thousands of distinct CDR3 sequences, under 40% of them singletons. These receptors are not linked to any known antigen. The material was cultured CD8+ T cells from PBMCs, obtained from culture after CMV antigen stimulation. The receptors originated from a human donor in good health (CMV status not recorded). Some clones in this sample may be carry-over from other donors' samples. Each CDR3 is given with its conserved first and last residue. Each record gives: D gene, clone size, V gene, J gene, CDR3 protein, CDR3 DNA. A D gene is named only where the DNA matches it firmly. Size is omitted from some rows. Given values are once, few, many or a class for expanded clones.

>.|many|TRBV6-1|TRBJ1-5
CASQKYSNQPQHF
TGTGCCAGTCAAAAATATAGCAATCAGCCCCAGCATTTT
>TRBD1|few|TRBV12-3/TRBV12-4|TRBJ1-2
CASSLARTGNYGYTF
TGTGCCAGCAGTTTAGCGCGGACAGGAAACTATGGCTACACCTTC
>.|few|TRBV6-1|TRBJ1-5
CASSPTRGGSNQPQHF
TGTGCCAGCAGCCCGACGAGGGGGGGTAGCAATCAGCCCCAGCATTTT
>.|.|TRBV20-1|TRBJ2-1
CSARAGRVYNEQFF
TGCAGTGCTAGGGCGGGCAGGGTGTACAATGAGCAGTTCTTC
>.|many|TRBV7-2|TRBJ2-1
CASSLGGQVVYNEQFF
TGTGCCAGCAGCTTAGGGGGTCAGGTAGTCTACAATGAGCAGTTCTTC
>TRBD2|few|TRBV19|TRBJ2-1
CASSMLSGGVNEQFF
TGTGCCAGTAGTATGCTGAGCGGGGGGGTCAATGAGCAGTTCTTC
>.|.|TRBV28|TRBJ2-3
CASSFRGTEKDTQYF
TGTGCCAGCAGTTTTAGGGGGACGGAGAAAGATACGCAGTATTTT
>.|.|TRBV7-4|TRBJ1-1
CASGRDRPEAFF
TGTGCCAGCGGTAGGGACCGCCCCGAAGCTTTCTTT
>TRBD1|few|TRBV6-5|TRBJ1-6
CASSSLGQGANSPLHF
TGTGCCAGCAGTTCCCTCGGACAGGGGGCGAATTCACCCCTCCACTTT
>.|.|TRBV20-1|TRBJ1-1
CSARVRTVNTEAFF
TGCAGTGCTAGAGTACGGACAGTGAACACTGAAGCTTTCTTT
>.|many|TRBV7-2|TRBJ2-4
CASSPGSGSRAKNIQYF
TGTGCCAGCAGCCCCGGGTCGGGCTCTCGCGCCAAAAACATTCAGTACTTC
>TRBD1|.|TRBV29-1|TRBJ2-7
CSVAGTGSTYEQYF
TGCAGCGTTGCCGGGACAGGGTCCACCTACGAGCAGTACTTC
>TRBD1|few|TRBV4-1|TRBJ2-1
CASSQLMGQGDHEQFF
TGCGCCAGCAGCCAACTTATGGGGCAGGGGGATCATGAGCAGTTCTTC
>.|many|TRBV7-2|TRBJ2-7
CASSRDTPYEQYF
TGTGCCAGCAGCCGGGACACCCCCTACGAGCAGTACTTC
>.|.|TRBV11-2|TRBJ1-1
CASSLVTRTEAFF
TGTGCCAGCAGCTTAGTGACACGGACTGAAGCTTTCTTT
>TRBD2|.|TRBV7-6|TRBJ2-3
CASSFGGGASDTQYF
TGTGCCAGCAGCTTTGGCGGGGGGGCCTCAGATACGCAGTATTTT
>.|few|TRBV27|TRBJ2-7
CASSPIPTGSSYEQYF
TGTGCCAGCAGTCCCATTCCGACAGGAAGCTCCTACGAGCAGTACTTC
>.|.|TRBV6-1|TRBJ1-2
CASRGPVTGTVNYGYTF
TGTGCCAGCAGGGGGCCCGTCACGGGAACCGTAAACTATGGCTACACCTTC
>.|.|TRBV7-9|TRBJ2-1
CASYSFPPGALFDEQFF
TGTGCCAGCTACTCCTTCCCCCCGGGGGCCCTCTTCGATGAGCAGTTCTTC
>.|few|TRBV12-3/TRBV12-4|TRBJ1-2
CASSPGPPLGNGYTF
TGTGCCAGCAGCCCAGGGCCCCCTCTAGGAAATGGCTACACCTTC
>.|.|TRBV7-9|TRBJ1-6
CASSSDRRSSYNSPLHF
TGTGCCAGCAGCTCAGATAGGAGGAGCTCCTATAATTCACCCCTCCACTTT
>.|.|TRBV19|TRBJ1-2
CASSIGAPDRYTF
TGTGCCAGTAGTATAGGGGCCCCTGATCGCTACACCTTC
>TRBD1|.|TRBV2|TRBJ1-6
CASNPGQQYNSPLHF
TGTGCCAGCAATCCGGGACAGCAATATAATTCACCCCTCCACTTT
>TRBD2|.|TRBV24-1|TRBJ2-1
CATSEWTSAGSYNEQFF
TGTGCCACCAGTGAGTGGACTAGCGCGGGCTCCTACAATGAGCAGTTCTTC
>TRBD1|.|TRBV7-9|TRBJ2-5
CASTRTGQETQYF
TGTGCCAGCACCCGGACAGGCCAAGAGACCCAGTACTTC
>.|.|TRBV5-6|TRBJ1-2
CASSLAETFYGYTF
TGTGCCAGCAGCTTGGCAGAGACCTTCTATGGCTACACCTTC
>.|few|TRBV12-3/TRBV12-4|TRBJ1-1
CASSLNGHYTEAFF
TGTGCCAGCAGTCTCAATGGACACTACACTGAAGCTTTCTTT
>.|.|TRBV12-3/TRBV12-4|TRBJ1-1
CASSLRVWGVRNTEAFF
TGTGCCAGCAGTTTAAGGGTGTGGGGAGTACGGAACACTGAAGCTTTCTTT
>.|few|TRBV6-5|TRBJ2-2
CASSYRGPATGELFF
TGTGCCAGCAGTTACCGGGGACCGGCGACCGGGGAGCTGTTTTTT
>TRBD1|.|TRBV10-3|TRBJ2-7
CAISDAGGDEQYF
TGTGCCATCAGTGACGCAGGGGGCGACGAGCAGTACTTC
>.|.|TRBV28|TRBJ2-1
CASSLWAGFSNEQFF
TGTGCCAGCAGTTTATGGGCAGGGTTCAGCAATGAGCAGTTCTTC
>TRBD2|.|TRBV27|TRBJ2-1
CASTRGREQFF
TGTGCCAGCACCCGCGGGAGGGAGCAGTTCTTC
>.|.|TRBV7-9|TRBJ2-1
CASSSFGYSTYNEQFF
TGTGCCAGCAGCTCCTTTGGCTACAGCACCTACAATGAGCAGTTCTTC
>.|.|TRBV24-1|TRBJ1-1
CATSDFGQGDATEAFF
TGTGCCACCAGTGATTTCGGCCAGGGTGACGCCACTGAAGCTTTCTTT
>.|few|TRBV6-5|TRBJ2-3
CASSSAGAADTQYF
TGTGCCAGCAGTTCCGCAGGGGCCGCAGATACGCAGTATTTT
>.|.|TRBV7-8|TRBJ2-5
CASSSEGVPRRETQYF
TGTGCCAGCAGCTCGGAGGGGGTCCCCAGGCGGGAGACCCAGTACTTC
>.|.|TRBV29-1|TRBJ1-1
CSASGKNTEAFF
TGCAGCGCTTCCGGGAAGAACACTGAAGCTTTCTTT
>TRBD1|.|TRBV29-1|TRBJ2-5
CSVEVPGGQETQYF
TGCAGCGTTGAAGTTCCAGGGGGCCAAGAGACCCAGTACTTC
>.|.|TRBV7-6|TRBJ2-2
CASSLVGGRAHTGELFF
TGTGCCAGCAGCTTAGTAGGGGGACGGGCACACACCGGGGAGCTGTTTTTT
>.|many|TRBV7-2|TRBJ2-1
CASSSGTFYNEQFF
TGTGCCAGCAGCTCCGGGACTTTTTACAATGAGCAGTTCTTC
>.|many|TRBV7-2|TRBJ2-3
CASSLQGKGLADTQYF
TGTGCCAGCAGCCTACAGGGAAAAGGACTGGCAGATACGCAGTATTTT
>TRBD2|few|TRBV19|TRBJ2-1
CASSIPLGSGGAFNNEQFF
TGTGCCAGTAGTATCCCCTTGGGGAGCGGGGGGGCCTTCAACAATGAGCAGTTCTTC
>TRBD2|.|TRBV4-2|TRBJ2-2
CASSPGLAGGSGELFF
TGTGCCAGCAGCCCGGGACTAGCGGGGGGGTCCGGGGAGCTGTTTTTT
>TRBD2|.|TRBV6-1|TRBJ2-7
CASSDSARLADSYEQYF
TGTGCCAGCAGTGACTCGGCAAGACTAGCGGATTCCTACGAGCAGTACTTC
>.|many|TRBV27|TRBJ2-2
CASTGTPNTGELFF
TGTGCCAGCACCGGGACACCTAACACCGGGGAGCTGTTTTTT
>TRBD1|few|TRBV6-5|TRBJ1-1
CASSRDSEEAFF
TGTGCCAGCAGCCGGGACAGCGAAGAAGCTTTCTTT
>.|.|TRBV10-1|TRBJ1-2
CASSRQASYGYTF
TGCGCCAGCAGCCGACAGGCTTCCTATGGCTACACCTTC
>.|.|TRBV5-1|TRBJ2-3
CASSLRQNPSTDTQYF
TGCGCCAGCAGCTTACGACAGAACCCTAGCACAGATACGCAGTATTTT
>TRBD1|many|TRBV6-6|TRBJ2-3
CASSYGDRSTDTQYF
TGTGCCAGCAGTTACGGGGACAGGTCCACAGATACGCAGTATTTT